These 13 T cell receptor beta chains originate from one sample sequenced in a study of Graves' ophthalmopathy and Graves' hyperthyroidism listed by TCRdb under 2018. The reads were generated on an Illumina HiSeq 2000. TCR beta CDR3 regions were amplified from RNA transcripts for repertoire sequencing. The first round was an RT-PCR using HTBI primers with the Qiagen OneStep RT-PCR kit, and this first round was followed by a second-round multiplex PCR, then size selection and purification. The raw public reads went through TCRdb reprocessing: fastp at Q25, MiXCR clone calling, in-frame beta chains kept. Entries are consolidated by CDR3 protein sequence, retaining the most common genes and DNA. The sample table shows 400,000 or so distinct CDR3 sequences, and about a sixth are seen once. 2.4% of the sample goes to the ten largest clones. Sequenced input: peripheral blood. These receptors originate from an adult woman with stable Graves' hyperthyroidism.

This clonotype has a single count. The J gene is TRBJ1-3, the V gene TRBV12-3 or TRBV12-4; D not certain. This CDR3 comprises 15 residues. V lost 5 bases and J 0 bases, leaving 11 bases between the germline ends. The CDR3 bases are TGTGCCAGCAGTGCCTGGCCTCTCTCTGGAAACACCATATATTTT. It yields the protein CASSAWPLSGNTIYF.

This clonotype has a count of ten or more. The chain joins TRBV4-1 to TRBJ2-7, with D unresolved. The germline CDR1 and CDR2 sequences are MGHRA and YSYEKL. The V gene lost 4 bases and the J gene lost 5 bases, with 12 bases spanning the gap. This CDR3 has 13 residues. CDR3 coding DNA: TGCGCCAGCAGCCCCGGATTAGAGAACGAGCAGTACTTC. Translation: CASSPGLENEQYF.

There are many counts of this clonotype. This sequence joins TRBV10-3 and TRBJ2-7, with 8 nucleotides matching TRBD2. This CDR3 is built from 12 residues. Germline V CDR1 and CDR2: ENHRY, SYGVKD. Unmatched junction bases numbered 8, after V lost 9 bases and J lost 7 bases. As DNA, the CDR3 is TGTGCCATTTCGGGAGGGCCGGGTGAGCAGTACTTC. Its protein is CAISGGPGEQYF.

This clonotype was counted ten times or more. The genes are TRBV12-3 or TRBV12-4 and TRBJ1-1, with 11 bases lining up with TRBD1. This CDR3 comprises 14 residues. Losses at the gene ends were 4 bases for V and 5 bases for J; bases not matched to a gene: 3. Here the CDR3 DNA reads TGTGCCAGCAGTTGGACAGGGGGCAGGACTGAAGCTTTCTTT. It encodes CASSWTGGRTEAFF.

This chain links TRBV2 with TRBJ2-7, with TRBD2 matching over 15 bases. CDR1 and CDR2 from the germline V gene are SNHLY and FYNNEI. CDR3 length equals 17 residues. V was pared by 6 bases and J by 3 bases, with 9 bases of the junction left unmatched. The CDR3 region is CASSDGTSGRYLYEQYF. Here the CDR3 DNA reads TGTGCCAGCAGCGACGGGACTAGCGGGAGGTACCTCTACGAGCAGTACTTC.

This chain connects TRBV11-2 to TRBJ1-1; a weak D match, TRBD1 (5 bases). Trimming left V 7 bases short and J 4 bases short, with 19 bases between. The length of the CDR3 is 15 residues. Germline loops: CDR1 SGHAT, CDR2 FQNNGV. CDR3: CASTSVRVGATEAFF. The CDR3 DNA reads TGTGCCAGCACCTCAGTCAGGGTCGGGGCCACTGAAGCTTTCTTT.

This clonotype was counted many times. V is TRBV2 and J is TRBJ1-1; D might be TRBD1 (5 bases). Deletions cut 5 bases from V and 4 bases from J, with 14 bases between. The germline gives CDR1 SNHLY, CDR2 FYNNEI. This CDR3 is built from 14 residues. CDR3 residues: CASSSLRGRTEAFF. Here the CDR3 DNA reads TGTGCCAGCAGTTCTCTGCGGGGACGCACTGAAGCTTTCTTT.

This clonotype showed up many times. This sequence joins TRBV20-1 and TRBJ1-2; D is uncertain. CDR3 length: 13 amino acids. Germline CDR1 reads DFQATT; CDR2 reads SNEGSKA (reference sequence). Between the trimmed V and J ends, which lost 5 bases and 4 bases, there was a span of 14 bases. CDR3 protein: CSALQRLGYGYTF. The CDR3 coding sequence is TGCAGTGCTTTGCAAAGGTTAGGCTATGGCTACACCTTC.

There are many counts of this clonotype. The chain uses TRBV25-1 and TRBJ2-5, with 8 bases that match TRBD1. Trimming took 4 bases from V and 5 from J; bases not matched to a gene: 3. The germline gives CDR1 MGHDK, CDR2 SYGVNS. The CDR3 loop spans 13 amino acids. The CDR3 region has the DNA TGTGCCAGCAGTGGACAGGGGAGGGAGACCCAGTACTTC. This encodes CASSGQGRETQYF.

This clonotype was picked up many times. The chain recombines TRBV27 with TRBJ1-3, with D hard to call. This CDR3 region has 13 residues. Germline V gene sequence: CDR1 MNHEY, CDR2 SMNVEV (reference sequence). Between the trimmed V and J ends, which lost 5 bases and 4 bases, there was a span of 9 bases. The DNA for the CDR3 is TGTGCCAGCAGTCGAGGCCTAGGAAACACCATATATTTT. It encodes CASSRGLGNTIYF.

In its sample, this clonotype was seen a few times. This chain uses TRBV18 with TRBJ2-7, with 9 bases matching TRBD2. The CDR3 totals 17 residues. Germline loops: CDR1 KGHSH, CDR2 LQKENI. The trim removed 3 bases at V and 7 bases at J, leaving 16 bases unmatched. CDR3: CASSPYGLVAGVWEQYF. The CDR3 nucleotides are TGTGCCAGCTCACCCTACGGACTGGTAGCGGGAGTGTGGGAGCAGTACTTC. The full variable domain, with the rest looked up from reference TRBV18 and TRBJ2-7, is NAGVMQNPRHLVRRRGQEARLRCSPMKGHSHVYWYRQLPEEGLKFMVYLQKENIIDESGMPKERFSAEFPKEGPSILRIQQVVRGDSAAYFCASSPYGLVAGVWEQYFGPGTRLTVT.

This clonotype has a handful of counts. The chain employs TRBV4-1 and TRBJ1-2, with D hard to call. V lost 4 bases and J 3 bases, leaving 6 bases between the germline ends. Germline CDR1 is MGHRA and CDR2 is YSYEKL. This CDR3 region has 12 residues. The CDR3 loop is CASSREDYGYTF. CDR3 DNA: TGCGCCAGCAGCCGTGAGGACTATGGCTACACCTTC.

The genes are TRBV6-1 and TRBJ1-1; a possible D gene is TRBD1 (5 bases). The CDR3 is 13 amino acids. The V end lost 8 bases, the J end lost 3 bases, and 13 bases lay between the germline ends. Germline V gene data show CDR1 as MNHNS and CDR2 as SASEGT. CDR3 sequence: CASESGADTEAFF. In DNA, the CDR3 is TGTGCCAGCGAATCCGGGGCGGACACTGAAGCTTTCTTT.